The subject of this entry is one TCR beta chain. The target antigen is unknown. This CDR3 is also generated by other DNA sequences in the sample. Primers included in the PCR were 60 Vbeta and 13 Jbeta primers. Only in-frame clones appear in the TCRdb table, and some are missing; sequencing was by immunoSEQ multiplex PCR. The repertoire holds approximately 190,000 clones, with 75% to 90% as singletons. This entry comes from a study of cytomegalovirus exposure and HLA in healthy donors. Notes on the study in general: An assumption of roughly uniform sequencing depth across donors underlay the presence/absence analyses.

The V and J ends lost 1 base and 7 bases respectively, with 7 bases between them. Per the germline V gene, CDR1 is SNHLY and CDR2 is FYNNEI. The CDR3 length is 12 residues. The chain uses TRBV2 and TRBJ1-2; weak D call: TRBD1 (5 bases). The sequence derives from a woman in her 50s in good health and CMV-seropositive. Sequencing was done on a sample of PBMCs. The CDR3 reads CASSEVGGGYTF. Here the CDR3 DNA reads TGTGCCAGCAGTGAAGTGGGGGGTGGCTACACCTTC. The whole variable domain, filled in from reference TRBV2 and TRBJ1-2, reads EPEVTQTPSHQVTQMGQEVILRCVPISNHLYFYWYRQILGQKVEFLVSFYNNEISEKSEIFDDQFSVERPDGSNFTLKIRSTKLEDSAMYFCASSEVGGGYTFGSGTRLTVV.